This record concerns one T cell receptor beta chain sequence. Its antigen is not identified. PCR employed 60 Vbeta and 13 Jbeta primers. Here immunoSEQ multiplex PCR was the method, and the copy in TCRdb shows in-frame clones only, minus some. The sample has about 260,000 clones, 84% seen once. The CDR3 loop spans 16 amino acids. Trimming removed 7 bases at V and 1 base at J, with 18 bases between. Germline CDR1 SGHVS, CDR2 FQNEAQ. The sample belongs to a study of cytomegalovirus exposure and HLA in healthy donors. Whole-study results and caveats: Both high specificity and high sensitivity reportedly marked the classifier's diagnosis of cytomegalovirus status.

The V call is TRBV7-8, the J call TRBJ2-3; a weak D match, TRBD2 (6 bases). The sequencing input was PBMCs. The origin of this receptor is a woman in her 40s in good health and CMV-seropositive. This CDR3 reads CASTGAGRMGTDTQYF. CDR3 sequence (DNA): TGTGCCAGCACCGGGGCCGGGAGAATGGGCACAGATACGCAGTATTTT.